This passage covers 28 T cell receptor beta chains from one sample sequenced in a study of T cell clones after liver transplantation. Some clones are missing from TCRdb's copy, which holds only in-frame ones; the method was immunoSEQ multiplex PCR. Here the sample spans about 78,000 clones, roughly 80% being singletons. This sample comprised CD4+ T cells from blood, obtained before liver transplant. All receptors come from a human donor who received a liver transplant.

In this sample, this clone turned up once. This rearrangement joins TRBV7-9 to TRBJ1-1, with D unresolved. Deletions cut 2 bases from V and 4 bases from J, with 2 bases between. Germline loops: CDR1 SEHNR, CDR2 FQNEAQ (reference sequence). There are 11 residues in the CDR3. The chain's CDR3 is CASSLLTEAFF. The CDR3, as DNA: TGTGCCAGCAGCTTACTCACTGAAGCTTTCTTT. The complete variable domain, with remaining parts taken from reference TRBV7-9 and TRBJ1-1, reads DTGVSQNPRHKITKRGQNVTFRCDPISEHNRLYWYRQTLGQGPEFLTYFQNEAQLEKSRLLSDRFSAERPKGSFSTLEIQRTEQGDSAMYLCASSLLTEAFFGQGTRLTVV.

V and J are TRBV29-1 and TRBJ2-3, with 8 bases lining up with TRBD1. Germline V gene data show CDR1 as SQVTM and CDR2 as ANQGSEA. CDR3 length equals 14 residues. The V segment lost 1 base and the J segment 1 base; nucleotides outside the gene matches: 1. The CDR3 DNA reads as TGCAGCGTTGAAGGACAGGGGCGCACAGATACGCAGTATTTT. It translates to CSVEGQGRTDTQYF.

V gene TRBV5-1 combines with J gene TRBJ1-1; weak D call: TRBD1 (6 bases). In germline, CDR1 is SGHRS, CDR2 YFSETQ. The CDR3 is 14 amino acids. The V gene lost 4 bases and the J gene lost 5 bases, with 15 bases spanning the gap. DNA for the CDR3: TGCGCCAGCAGCCCACGGGGGCCGATAACTGAAGCTTTCTTT. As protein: CASSPRGPITEAFF.

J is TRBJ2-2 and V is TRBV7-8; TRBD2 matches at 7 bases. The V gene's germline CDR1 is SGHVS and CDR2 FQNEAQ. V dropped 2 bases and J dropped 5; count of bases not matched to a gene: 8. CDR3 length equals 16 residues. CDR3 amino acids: CASSLSGTTRTGELFF. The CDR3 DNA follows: TGTGCCAGCAGCTTAAGTGGGACTACTAGGACCGGGGAGCTGTTTTTT.

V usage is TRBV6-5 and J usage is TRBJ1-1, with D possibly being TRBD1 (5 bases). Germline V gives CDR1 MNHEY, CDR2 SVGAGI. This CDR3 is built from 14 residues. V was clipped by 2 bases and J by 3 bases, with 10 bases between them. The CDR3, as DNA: TGTGCCAGCAGTTACGACAGCGTATACACTGAAGCTTTCTTT. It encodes CASSYDSVYTEAFF.

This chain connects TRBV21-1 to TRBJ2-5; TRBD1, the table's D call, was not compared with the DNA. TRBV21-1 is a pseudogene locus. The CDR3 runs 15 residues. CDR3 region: CASSPPGQGKETQYF. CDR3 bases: TGTGCCAGCAGCCCGCCGGGACAGGGCAAAGAGACCCAGTACTTC.

CDR3 amino acids: CASSLPRGTTQYF. The CDR3 DNA is TGTGCCAGCAGCCTTCCCCGGGGGACGACGCAGTATTTT. V is TRBV11-1 and J is TRBJ2-3; D might be TRBD2 (6 bases). V was cut by 5 bases and J by 9 bases, with 15 bases left in between. The V gene's germline CDR1 is SGHAT and CDR2 FQDESV (reference sequence). There are 13 residues in the CDR3. The entire variable domain, with the rest obtained from reference TRBV11-1 and TRBJ2-3, is as follows: EAEVAQSPRYKITEKSQAVAFWCDPISGHATLYWYRQILGQGPELLVQFQDESVVDDSQLPKDRFSAERLKGVDSTLKIQPAELGDSAMYLCASSLPRGTTQYFGPGTRLTVL.

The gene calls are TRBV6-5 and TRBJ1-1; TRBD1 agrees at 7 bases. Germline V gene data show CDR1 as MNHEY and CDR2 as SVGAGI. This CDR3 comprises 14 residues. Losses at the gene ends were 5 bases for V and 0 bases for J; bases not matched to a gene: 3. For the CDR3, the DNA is TGTGCCAGCAGTGTGGGACAGTTGAACACTGAAGCTTTCTTT. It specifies CASSVGQLNTEAFF.

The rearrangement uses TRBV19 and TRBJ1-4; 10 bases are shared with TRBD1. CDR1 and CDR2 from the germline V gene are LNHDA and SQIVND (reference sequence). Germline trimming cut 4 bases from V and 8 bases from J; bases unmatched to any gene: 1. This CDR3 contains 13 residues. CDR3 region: CASSRDRGEKLFF. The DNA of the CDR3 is TGTGCCAGTAGTAGGGACAGGGGAGAAAAACTGTTTTTT.

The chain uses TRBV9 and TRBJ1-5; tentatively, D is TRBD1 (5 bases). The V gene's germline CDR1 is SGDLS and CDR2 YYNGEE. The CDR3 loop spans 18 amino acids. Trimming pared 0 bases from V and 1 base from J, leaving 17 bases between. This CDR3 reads CASSVVSRAGGSNQPQHF. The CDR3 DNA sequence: TGTGCCAGCAGCGTAGTATCAAGGGCCGGGGGAAGCAATCAGCCCCAGCATTTT.

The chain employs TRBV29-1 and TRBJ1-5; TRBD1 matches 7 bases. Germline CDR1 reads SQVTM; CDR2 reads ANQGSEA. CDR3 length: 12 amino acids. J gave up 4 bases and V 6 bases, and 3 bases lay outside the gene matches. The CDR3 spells CSVKQGNQPQHF. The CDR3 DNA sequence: TGCAGCGTAAAACAGGGGAATCAGCCCCAGCATTTT.

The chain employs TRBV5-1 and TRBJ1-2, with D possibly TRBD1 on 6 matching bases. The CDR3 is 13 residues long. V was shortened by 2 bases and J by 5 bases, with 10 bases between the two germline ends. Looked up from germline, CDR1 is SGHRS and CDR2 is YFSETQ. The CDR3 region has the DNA TGCGCCAGCAGCTTATCGGGGGCGTATGGCTACACCTTC. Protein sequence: CASSLSGAYGYTF.

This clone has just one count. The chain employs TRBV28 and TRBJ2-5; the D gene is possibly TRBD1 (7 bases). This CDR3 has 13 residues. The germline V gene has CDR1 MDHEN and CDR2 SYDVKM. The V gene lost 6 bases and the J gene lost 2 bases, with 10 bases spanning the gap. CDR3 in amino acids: CASSQGGQETQYF. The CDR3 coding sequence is TGTGCCAGCAGCCAGGGGGGACAAGAGACCCAGTACTTC.

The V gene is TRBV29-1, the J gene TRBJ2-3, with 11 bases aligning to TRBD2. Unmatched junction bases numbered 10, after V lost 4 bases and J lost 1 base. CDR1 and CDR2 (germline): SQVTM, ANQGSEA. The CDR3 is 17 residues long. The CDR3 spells CSVVSSGRAGGTDTQYF. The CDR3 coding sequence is TGCAGCGTTGTCAGTAGCGGGAGGGCCGGGGGCACAGATACGCAGTATTTT.

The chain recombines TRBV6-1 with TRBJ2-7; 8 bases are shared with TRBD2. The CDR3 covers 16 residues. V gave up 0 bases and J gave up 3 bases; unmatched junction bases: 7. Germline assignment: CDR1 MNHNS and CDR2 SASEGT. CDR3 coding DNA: TGTGCCAGCAGTGAAGCCGGGGGGGTAGCGTACTACGAGCAGTACTTC. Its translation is CASSEAGGVAYYEQYF.

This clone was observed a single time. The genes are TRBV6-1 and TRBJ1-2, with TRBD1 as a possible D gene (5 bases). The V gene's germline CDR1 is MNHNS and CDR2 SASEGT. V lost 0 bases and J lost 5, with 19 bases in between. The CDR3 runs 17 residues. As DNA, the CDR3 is TGTGCCAGCAGTGAAGCGGGTGGAGGGGTACGGCTGTATGGCTACACCTTC. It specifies CASSEAGGGVRLYGYTF.

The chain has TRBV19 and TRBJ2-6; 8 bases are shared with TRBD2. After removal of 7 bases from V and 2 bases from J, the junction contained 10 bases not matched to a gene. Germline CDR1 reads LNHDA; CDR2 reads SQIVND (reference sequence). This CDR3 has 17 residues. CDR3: CASKGLARRAGANVLTF. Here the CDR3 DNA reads TGTGCCAGTAAAGGACTAGCAAGAAGGGCTGGGGCCAACGTCCTGACTTTC.

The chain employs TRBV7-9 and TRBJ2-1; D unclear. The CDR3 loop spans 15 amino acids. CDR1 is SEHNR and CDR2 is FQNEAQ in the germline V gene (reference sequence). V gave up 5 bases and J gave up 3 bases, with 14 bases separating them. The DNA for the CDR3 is TGTGCCAGCAGCCTGGCCTTGACGCACTACAATGAGCAGTTCTTC. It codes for CASSLALTHYNEQFF.

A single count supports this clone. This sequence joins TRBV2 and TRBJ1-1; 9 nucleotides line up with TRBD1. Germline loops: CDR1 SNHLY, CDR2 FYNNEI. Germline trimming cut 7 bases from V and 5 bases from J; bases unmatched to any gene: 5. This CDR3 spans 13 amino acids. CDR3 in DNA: TGTGCCAGCAATCGGGACAGGGAGACTGAAGCTTTCTTT. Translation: CASNRDRETEAFF.

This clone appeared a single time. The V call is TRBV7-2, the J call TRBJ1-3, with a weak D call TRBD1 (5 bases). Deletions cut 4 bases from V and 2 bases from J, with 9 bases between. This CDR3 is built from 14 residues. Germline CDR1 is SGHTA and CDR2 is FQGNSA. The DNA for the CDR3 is TGTGCCAGCAGCTACCAGGGCCCTGGAAACACCATATATTTT. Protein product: CASSYQGPGNTIYF.

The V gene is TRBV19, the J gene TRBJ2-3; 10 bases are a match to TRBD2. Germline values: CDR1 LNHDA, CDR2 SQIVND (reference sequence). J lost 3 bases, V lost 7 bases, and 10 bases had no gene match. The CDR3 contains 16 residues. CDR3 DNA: TGTGCCAGTACCGGGACTAGCGTAATAAAGACAGATACGCAGTATTTT. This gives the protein CASTGTSVIKTDTQYF.

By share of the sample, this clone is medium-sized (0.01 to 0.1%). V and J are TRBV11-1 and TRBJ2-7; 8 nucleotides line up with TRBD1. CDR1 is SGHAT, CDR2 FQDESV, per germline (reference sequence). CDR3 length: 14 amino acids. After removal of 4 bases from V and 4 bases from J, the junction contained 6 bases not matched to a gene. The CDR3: CASSYSGQGYEQYF. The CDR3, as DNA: TGTGCCAGCAGCTATTCCGGACAGGGTTACGAGCAGTACTTC.

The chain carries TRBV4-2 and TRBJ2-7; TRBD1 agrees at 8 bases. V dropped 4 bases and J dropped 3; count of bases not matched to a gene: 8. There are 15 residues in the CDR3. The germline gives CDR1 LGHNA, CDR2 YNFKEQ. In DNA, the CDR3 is TGTGCCAGCAGCCGGGTGGGACAGGAGAGCTACGAGCAGTACTTC. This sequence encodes CASSRVGQESYEQYF.

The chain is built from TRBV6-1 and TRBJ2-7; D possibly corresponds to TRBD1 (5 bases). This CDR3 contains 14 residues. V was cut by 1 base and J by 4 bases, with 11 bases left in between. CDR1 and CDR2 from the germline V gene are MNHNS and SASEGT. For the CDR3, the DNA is TGTGCCAGCAGTGAAGGTAGACAGCTTTACGAGCAGTACTTC. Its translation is CASSEGRQLYEQYF.

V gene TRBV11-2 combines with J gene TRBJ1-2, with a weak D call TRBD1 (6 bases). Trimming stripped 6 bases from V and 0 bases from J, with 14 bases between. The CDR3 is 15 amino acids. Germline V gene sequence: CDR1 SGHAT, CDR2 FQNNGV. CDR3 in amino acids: CASRIQGGPNYGYTF. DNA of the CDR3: TGTGCCAGCAGAATACAGGGAGGCCCTAACTATGGCTACACCTTC.

As DNA, the CDR3 is TGTGCCAGCAGTTTGTCTCCAGGGAAGGTTGACGCTTTCTTT. Protein sequence: CASSLSPGKVDAFF. J is TRBJ1-1 and V is TRBV6-5; possible D gene TRBD1, 5 bases. The germline V gene encodes CDR1 MNHEY and CDR2 SVGAGI. Trimming took off 4 bases at V and 11 bases at J, with 20 bases between the two ends. This CDR3 is built from 14 residues.

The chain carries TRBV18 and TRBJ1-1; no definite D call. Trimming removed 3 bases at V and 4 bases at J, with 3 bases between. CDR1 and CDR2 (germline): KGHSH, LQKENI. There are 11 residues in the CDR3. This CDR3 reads CASSPSTEAFF. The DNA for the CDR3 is TGTGCCAGCTCACCGAGCACTGAAGCTTTCTTT.

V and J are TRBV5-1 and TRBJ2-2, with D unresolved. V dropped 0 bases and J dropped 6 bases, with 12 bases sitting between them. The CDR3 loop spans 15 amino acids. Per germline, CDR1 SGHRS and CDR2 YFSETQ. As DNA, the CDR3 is TGCGCCAGCAGCTTGGAGACCAATCCACCCGGGGAGCTGTTTTTT. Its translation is CASSLETNPPGELFF. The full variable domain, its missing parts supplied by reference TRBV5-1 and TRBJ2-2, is KAGVTQTPRYLIKTRGQQVTLSCSPISGHRSVSWYQQTPGQGLQFLFEYFSETQRNKGNFPGRFSGRQFSNSRSEMNVSTLELGDSALYLCASSLETNPPGELFFGEGSRLTVL.